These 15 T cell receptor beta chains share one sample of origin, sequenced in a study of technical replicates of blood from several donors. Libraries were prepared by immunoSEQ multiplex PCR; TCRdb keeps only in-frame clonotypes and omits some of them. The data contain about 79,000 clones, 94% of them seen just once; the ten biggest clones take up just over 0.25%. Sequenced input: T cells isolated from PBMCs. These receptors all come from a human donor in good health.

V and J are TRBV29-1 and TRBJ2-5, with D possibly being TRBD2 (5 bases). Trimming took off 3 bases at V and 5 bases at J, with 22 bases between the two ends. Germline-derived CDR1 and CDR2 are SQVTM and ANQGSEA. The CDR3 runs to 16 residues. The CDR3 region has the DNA TGCAGCGTTGACACACCCGGACTGGGCGGAGGCGAGACCCAGTACTTC. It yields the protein CSVDTPGLGGGETQYF.

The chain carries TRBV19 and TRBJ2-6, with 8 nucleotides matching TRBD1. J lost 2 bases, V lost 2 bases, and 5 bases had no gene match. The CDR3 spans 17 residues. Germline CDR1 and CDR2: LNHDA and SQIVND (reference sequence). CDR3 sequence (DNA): TGTGCCAGTAGTATACCCCAGGGGGCGGCTGGGGCCAACGTCCTGACTTTC. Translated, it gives CASSIPQGAAGANVLTF.

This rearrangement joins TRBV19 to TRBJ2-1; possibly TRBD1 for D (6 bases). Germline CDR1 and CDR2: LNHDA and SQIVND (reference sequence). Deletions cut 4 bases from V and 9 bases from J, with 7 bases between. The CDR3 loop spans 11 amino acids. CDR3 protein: CASSRGLEQFF. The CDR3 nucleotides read TGTGCCAGTAGTAGGGGGCTTGAGCAGTTCTTC.

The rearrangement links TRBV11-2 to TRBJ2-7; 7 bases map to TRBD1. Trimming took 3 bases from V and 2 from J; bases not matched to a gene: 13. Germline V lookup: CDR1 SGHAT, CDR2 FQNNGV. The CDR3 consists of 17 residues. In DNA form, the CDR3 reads TGTGCCAGCAGCTTGCTCCCTCCGGGACAGATAACCTACGAGCAGTACTTC. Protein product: CASSLLPPGQITYEQYF.

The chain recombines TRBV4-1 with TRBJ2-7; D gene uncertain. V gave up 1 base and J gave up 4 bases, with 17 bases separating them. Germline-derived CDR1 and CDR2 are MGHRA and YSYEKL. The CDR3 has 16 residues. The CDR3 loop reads CASSQVDLTVFYEQYF. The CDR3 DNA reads TGCGCCAGCAGCCAAGTAGATCTCACAGTCTTTTACGAGCAGTACTTC.

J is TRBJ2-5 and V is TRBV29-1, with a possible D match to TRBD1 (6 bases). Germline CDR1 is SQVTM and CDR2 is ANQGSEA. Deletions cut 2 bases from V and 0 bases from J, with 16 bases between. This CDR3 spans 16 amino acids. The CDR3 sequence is CSVEFSNGQHQETQYF. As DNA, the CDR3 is TGCAGCGTTGAATTTAGCAACGGACAGCACCAAGAGACCCAGTACTTC.

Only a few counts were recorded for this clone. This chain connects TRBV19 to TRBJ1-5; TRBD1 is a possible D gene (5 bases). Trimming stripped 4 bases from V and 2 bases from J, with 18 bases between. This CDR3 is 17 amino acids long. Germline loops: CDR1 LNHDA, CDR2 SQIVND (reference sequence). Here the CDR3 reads CASSTFGLGAGNQPQHF. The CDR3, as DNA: TGTGCCAGTAGTACCTTCGGTCTAGGGGCCGGCAATCAGCCCCAGCATTTT.

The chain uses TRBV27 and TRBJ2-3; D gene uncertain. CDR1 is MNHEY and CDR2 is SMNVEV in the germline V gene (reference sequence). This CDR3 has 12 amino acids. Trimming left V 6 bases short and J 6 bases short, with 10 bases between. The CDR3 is CASRRSADTQYF. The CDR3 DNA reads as TGTGCCAGCAGGAGAAGTGCGGATACGCAGTATTTT.

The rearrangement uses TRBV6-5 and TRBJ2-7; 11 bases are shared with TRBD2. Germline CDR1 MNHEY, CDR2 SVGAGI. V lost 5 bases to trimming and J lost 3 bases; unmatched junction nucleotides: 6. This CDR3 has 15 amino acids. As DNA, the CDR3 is TGTGCCAGCAGTCACCTTAGCGGGAGGGACTACGAGCAGTACTTC. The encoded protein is CASSHLSGRDYEQYF.

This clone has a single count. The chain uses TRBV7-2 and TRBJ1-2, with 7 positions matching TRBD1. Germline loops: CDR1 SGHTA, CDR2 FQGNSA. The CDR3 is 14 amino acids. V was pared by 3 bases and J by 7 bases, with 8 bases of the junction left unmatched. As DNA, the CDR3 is TGTGCCAGCAGCTTTCAGACAGGGATGAGTGGCTACACCTTC. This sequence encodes CASSFQTGMSGYTF.

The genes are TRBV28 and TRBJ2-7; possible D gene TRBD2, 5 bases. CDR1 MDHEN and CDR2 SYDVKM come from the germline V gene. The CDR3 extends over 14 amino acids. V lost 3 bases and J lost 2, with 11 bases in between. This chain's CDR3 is CASSFAEAAYEQYF. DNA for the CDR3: TGTGCCAGCAGTTTCGCGGAAGCGGCCTACGAGCAGTACTTC.

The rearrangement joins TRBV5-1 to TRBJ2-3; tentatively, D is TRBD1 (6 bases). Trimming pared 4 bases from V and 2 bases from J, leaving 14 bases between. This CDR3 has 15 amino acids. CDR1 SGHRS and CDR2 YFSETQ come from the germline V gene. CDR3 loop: CASSLRQDFTDTQYF. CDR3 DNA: TGCGCCAGCAGCCTTAGACAGGACTTCACAGATACGCAGTATTTT.

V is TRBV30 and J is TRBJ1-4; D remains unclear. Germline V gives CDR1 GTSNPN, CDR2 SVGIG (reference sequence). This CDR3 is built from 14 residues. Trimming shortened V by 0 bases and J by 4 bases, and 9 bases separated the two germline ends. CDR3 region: CAWSVGPINEKLFF. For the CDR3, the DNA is TGTGCCTGGAGTGTCGGTCCAATTAATGAAAAACTGTTTTTT.

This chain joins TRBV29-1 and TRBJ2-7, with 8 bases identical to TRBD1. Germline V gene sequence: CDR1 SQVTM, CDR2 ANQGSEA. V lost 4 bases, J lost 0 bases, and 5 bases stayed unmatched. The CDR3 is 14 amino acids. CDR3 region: CSVAGTGGSYEQYF. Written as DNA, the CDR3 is TGCAGCGTTGCCGGGACAGGCGGCTCCTACGAGCAGTACTTC.

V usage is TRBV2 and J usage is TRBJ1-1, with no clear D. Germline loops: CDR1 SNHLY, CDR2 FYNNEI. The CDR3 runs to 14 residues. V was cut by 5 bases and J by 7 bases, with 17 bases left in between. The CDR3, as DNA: TGTGCCAGCAGTCTTAATCGAGGTTCGGGTGAAGCTTTCTTT. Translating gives CASSLNRGSGEAFF.